The 27 T cell receptor beta chains below were found in one sample sequenced in a study of spatial heterogeneity in lung cancer. TCRdb reprocessed the 5' RACE reads via MiXCR and lists one record per CDR3 protein. The repertoire consists of 100,000 to 120,000 distinct CDR3 sequences, with 11% occurring once and the leading ten covering 20% to 25%. Time point given: blood at routine non-recurrence follow-up after resection. Sequencing used PBMCs, obtained at follow-up. The receptors were sampled from a female donor with early-stage non-small cell lung cancer.

This clonotype was seen a handful of times. The chain uses TRBV21-1 and TRBJ2-5; TRBD2 was called by the table and not checked on the DNA. TRBV21-1 is a listed pseudogene. The CDR3 consists of 14 residues. The CDR3 DNA follows: TGTGCCAGCAGCCGGGAAGGCAGGGAAGAGACCCAGTACTTC. It specifies CASSREGREETQYF.

This clonotype appeared a few times. V usage is TRBV28 and J usage is TRBJ2-6; the D is unclear. The CDR3 has 16 amino acids. The germline gives CDR1 MDHEN, CDR2 SYDVKM. Trimming pared 2 bases from V and 0 bases from J, leaving 8 bases between. The CDR3 DNA reads as TGTGCCAGCAGTTTAGGGCACTTCTCTGGGGCCAACGTCCTGACTTTC. It yields the protein CASSLGHFSGANVLTF.

V usage is TRBV7-2 and J usage is TRBJ2-4; D tentatively reads TRBD1 or TRBD2 (5 bases each). The germline V gene encodes CDR1 SGHTA and CDR2 FQGNSA. V lost 1 base, J lost 2 bases, and 12 bases lay in between. The CDR3 extends over 16 amino acids. This CDR3 is CASSLGRGVPKNIQYF. The DNA of the CDR3 is TGTGCCAGCAGCTTAGGGAGAGGGGTGCCCAAAAACATTCAGTACTTC.

In this sample, this clonotype turned up a few times. The V and J genes are TRBV28 and TRBJ1-1, with TRBD1 matching over 7 bases. The CDR3 loop spans 12 amino acids. The trim removed 7 bases at V and 5 bases at J, leaving 4 bases unmatched. CDR1 and CDR2 from the germline V gene are MDHEN and SYDVKM. CDR3 DNA sequence: TGTGCCAGCACCGGGACAGTAACTGAAGCTTTCTTT. Encoded protein: CASTGTVTEAFF.

This clonotype appeared a few times. The chain joins TRBV28 to TRBJ2-2; unclear D gene. Trimming shortened V by 7 bases and J by 0 bases, and 6 bases separated the two germline ends. The CDR3 is made up of 13 amino acids. CDR1 MDHEN and CDR2 SYDVKM come from the germline V gene. For the CDR3, the DNA is TGTGCCAGCATCGGGTCGAACACCGGGGAGCTGTTTTTT. Protein: CASIGSNTGELFF.

This clonotype occurred many times. This sequence joins TRBV28 and TRBJ2-7; tentatively, D is TRBD1 (6 bases). The CDR3 is made up of 13 amino acids. The V gene lost 7 bases and the J gene lost 3 bases, with 13 bases spanning the gap. Germline values: CDR1 MDHEN, CDR2 SYDVKM. CDR3 in amino acids: CASKPLGGYEQYF. In nucleotides, the CDR3 is TGTGCCAGCAAGCCCTTAGGGGGCTACGAGCAGTACTTC.

The sample holds many counts of this clonotype. The gene calls are TRBV7-9 and TRBJ2-1, with TRBD2 matching 12 bases. Germline loops: CDR1 SEHNR, CDR2 FQNEAQ (reference sequence). The CDR3 is 19 residues long. The junction had 14 bases not matched to a gene; V was cut back by 1 base and J by 7 bases. CDR3: CASSLVRLAGVFEGNEQFF. DNA of the CDR3: TGTGCCAGCAGCTTAGTTAGACTAGCGGGAGTATTTGAAGGGAATGAGCAGTTCTTC.

The sample holds a few counts of this clonotype. The chain has TRBV29-1 and TRBJ1-1, with 9 bases aligning to TRBD1. J lost 6 bases, V lost 6 bases, and 5 bases had no gene match. The CDR3 loop spans 12 amino acids. From germline, CDR1 is SQVTM and CDR2 ANQGSEA. CDR3: CSVDRGSAEAFF. The CDR3 coding sequence is TGCAGCGTCGACAGGGGGTCCGCTGAAGCTTTCTTT.

The J gene is TRBJ2-7, the V gene TRBV5-1, with 11 bases lining up with TRBD1. CDR1 and CDR2 (germline): SGHRS, YFSETQ. V gave up 4 bases and J gave up 0 bases; unmatched junction bases: 6. The CDR3 is made up of 16 amino acids. CDR3 in amino acids: CASSIRTGGVSYEQYF. CDR3 DNA: TGCGCCAGCAGCATAAGGACAGGGGGCGTCTCCTACGAGCAGTACTTC.

This clonotype was recorded at least ten times. The rearrangement joins TRBV13 to TRBJ2-5; TRBD1 agrees at 8 bases. V trimming: 5 bases; J trimming: 4 bases; junction bases outside the gene matches: 6. Germline V gives CDR1 PRHDT, CDR2 FYEKMQ (reference sequence). The CDR3 extends over 14 amino acids. In DNA form, the CDR3 reads TGTGCCAGCAGCCGCGACAGGGGTGGAGAGACCCAGTACTTC. This sequence encodes CASSRDRGGETQYF.

J is TRBJ2-1 and V is TRBV20-1; no firm D call. V was pared by 6 bases and J by 6 bases, with 9 bases between. Germline lookup yields CDR1 DFQATT and CDR2 SNEGSKA (reference sequence). The CDR3 has 11 residues. This chain's CDR3 is CSAPRLNEQFF. For the CDR3, the DNA is TGCAGTGCCCCCCGACTCAATGAGCAGTTCTTC.

This clonotype was seen at least ten times. The chain is built from TRBV2 and TRBJ1-4; D possibly corresponds to TRBD1 (6 bases). Germline CDR1 SNHLY, CDR2 FYNNEI. This CDR3 comprises 15 residues. V was pared by 3 bases and J by 5 bases, with 13 bases between. This chain's CDR3 is CASSDLTGGNEKLFF. The CDR3 bases are TGTGCCAGCAGTGACTTGACAGGTGGAAATGAAAAACTGTTTTTT.

This clonotype was detected ten times or more. The chain joins TRBV12-3 or TRBV12-4 to TRBJ2-3; perhaps D is TRBD1 or TRBD2 (5 bases each). This CDR3 comprises 15 residues. V lost 5 bases and J lost 4, with 16 bases in between. CDR3 region: CASSKYGTDSDTQYF. The CDR3 nucleotides are TGTGCCAGCAGTAAATACGGGACGGATTCAGATACGCAGTATTTT.

The rearrangement joins TRBV27 to TRBJ2-7; unclear D gene. Deletions cut 6 bases from V and 0 bases from J, with 12 bases between. CDR1 is MNHEY, CDR2 SMNVEV, per germline (reference sequence). The CDR3 runs to 14 residues. CDR3 region: CASRFYGYSYEQYF. The CDR3 coding sequence is TGTGCCAGCAGGTTCTATGGGTACTCCTACGAGCAGTACTTC.

CDR3: CASSERRNQETQYF. CDR3 bases: TGTGCCAGCAGTGAAAGACGGAACCAAGAGACCCAGTACTTC. The J gene is TRBJ2-5, the V gene TRBV2; D is unresolved. V was clipped by 2 bases and J by 0 bases, with 7 bases between them. Looked up from germline, CDR1 is SNHLY and CDR2 is FYNNEI. The CDR3 has 14 residues.

This clonotype has more than one count but fewer than ten. This chain uses TRBV25-1 with TRBJ2-7; tentatively, D is TRBD1 (5 bases). CDR3 length equals 17 residues. CDR1 and CDR2 from the germline V gene are MGHDK and SYGVNS. V gave up 2 bases and J gave up 0 bases, with 17 bases separating them. The DNA for the CDR3 is TGTGCCAGCAGTGAACTCAACAGGAAAAATTACTCCTACGAGCAGTACGTC. As protein: CASSELNRKNYSYEQYV.

In this sample, this clonotype turned up many times. The gene calls are TRBV4-1 and TRBJ1-6; D is unclear. This CDR3 contains 12 residues. From germline, CDR1 is MGHRA and CDR2 YSYEKL. Deletions cut 1 base from V and 9 bases from J, with 4 bases between. The CDR3 DNA is TGCGCCAGCAGCCAAGGGGTTTCACCCCTCCACTTT. Translating it yields CASSQGVSPLHF.

The table lists this clonotype with many counts. The J gene is TRBJ1-1, the V gene TRBV30; no firm D call. From germline, CDR1 is GTSNPN and CDR2 SVGIG (reference sequence). CDR3 size: 14 residues. V lost 3 bases, J lost 6 bases, and 17 bases lay in between. The chain's CDR3 is CAWSRERVDAEAFF. The CDR3 DNA follows: TGTGCCTGGAGCCGGGAGAGGGTTGATGCTGAAGCTTTCTTT.

The rearrangement links TRBV6-2 or TRBV6-3 to TRBJ2-1; no definite D call. The V gene lost 4 bases and the J gene lost 8 bases, with 9 bases spanning the gap. This CDR3 is built from 12 residues. The germline gives CDR1 MNHEY, CDR2 SVGEGT. CDR3 residues: CASSSIRDEQFF. In DNA, the CDR3 is TGTGCCAGCAGTTCGATTCGGGATGAGCAGTTCTTC.

In the case of this clonotype: A clone one base away is much larger, so this may be a read error. It is likely a read error, because the conserved phenylalanine at the end of the CDR3 is missing. The genes are TRBV28 and TRBJ2-1; 8 nucleotides align to TRBD1. The CDR3 runs 14 residues. The germline V gene has CDR1 MDHEN and CDR2 SYDVKM. V dropped 6 bases and J dropped 5; count of bases not matched to a gene: 6. The CDR3 DNA is TGTGCCAGCAGGCGCGGACAGGGCAACAATGAGCAGTTCTCC. It translates to CASRRGQGNNEQFS.

This clonotype was counted at least ten times. The J gene is TRBJ1-1, the V gene TRBV18, with a weak D call TRBD1 (5 bases). Germline CDR1 KGHSH, CDR2 LQKENI. CDR3 length: 13 residues. V was clipped by 6 bases and J by 1 base, with 9 bases between them. The CDR3, as DNA: TGTGCCAGCTCGTCAGGACAGAACACTGAAGCTTTCTTT. This translates into CASSSGQNTEAFF.

Concerning this clonotype itself: A much larger clone differs from this one at a single base, so this may be a read error. The rearrangement links TRBV12-3 or TRBV12-4 to TRBJ1-5, with D unresolved. The CDR3 loop spans 15 amino acids. V lost 11 bases to trimming and J lost 0 bases, with 17 bases between them. The DNA of the CDR3 is TGTGCCGGCAAGTCTGGCACTTATAGCAATCAGCCCCAGCATTTT. This encodes CAGKSGTYSNQPQHF.

The chain's CDR3 is CAISEGLAGVETQYF. Here the CDR3 DNA reads TGTGCCATCAGTGAAGGACTAGCGGGAGTGGAGACCCAGTACTTC. V usage is TRBV10-3 and J usage is TRBJ2-5, with 13 positions matching TRBD2. The CDR3 contains 15 residues. Germline CDR1 and CDR2: ENHRY and SYGVKD. V shed 3 bases and J 5 bases; nucleotides not matched to a gene: 3.

V gene TRBV18 combines with J gene TRBJ1-6; 8 nucleotides line up with TRBD1. V lost 5 bases and J lost 10; bases outside the gene matches: 7. Germline loops: CDR1 KGHSH, CDR2 LQKENI. This CDR3 has 14 amino acids. The CDR3 region has the DNA TGTGCCAGCTCATCCGACAGGGGTGGATCACCCCTCCACTTT. Its protein is CASSSDRGGSPLHF.

The table lists this clonotype with a few counts. The CDR3 DNA is TGTGCCAGCAGTTTAAAGTACGAGCAGTACTTC. It specifies CASSLKYEQYF. The V gene is TRBV28, the J gene TRBJ2-7; D call uncertain. CDR1 MDHEN and CDR2 SYDVKM come from the germline V gene. This CDR3 contains 11 residues. V shed 2 bases and J shed 4 bases, with 3 bases lying between them.

This clonotype showed up many times. This rearrangement joins TRBV28 to TRBJ1-1; a weak D match, TRBD1 (5 bases). The CDR3 sequence is 13 residues long. V lost 2 bases, J lost 4 bases, and 8 bases lay in between. CDR1 is MDHEN, CDR2 SYDVKM, per germline. The CDR3 DNA reads as TGTGCCAGCAGTTTACGTGGGGGCACTGAAGCTTTCTTT. Amino acids: CASSLRGGTEAFF.

The rearrangement joins TRBV3-1 to TRBJ1-3; 7 bases agree with TRBD1. Germline CDR1 is LGHDT and CDR2 is YNNKEL (reference sequence). The CDR3 extends over 15 amino acids. Trimming at V came to 1 base and at J to 3 bases, leaving 3 bases not matched to a gene. The CDR3 spells CASSQGDRVGNTIYF. Here the CDR3 DNA reads TGTGCCAGCAGCCAAGGAGACAGGGTTGGAAACACCATATATTTT.